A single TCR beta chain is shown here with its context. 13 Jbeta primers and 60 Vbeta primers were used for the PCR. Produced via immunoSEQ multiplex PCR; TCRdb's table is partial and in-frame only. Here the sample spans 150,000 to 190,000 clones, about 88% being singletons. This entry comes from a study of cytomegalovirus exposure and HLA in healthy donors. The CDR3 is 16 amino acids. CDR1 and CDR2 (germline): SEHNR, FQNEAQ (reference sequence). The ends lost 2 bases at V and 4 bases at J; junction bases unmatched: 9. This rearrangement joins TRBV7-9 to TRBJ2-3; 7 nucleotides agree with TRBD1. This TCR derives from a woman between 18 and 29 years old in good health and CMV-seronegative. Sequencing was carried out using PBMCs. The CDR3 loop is CASSLSRSQGSDTQYF. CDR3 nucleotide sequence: TGTGCCAGCAGCTTATCCAGGTCACAGGGGTCAGATACGCAGTATTTT.